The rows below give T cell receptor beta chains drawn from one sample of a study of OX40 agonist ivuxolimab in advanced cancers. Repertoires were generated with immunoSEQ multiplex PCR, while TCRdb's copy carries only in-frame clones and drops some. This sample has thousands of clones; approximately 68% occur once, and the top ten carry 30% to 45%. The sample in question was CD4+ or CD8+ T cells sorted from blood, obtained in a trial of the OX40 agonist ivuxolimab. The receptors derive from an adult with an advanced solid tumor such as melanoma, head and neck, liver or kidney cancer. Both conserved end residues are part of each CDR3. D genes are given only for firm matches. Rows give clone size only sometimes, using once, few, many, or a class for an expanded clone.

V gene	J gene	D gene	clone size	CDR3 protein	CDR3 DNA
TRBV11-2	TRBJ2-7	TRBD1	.	CASSFRDRGYYEQYF	TGTGCCAGCAGCTTCCGGGACAGGGGCTACTACGAGCAGTACTTC
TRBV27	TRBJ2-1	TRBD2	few	CASSQRDYLYNEQFF	TGTGCCAGCAGTCAACGGGACTATCTATACAATGAGCAGTTCTTC
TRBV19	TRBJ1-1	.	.	CASSSGMFTEAFF	TGTGCCAGTAGTTCAGGGATGTTCACTGAAGCTTTCTTT
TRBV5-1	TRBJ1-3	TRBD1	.	CASSVQGAQDGNTIYF	TGCGCCAGCAGCGTACAGGGGGCGCAGGATGGAAACACCATATATTTT
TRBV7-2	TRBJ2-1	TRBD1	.	CASSLGTGVYNEQFF	TGTGCCAGCAGCTTAGGGACAGGGGTCTACAATGAGCAGTTCTTC
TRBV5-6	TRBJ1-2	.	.	CASSLGPPSDGYTF	TGTGCCAGCAGCTTAGGACCTCCTAGCGATGGCTACACCTTC
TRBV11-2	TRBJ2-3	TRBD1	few	CASSLIGTGGADTQYF	TGTGCCAGCAGCTTAATCGGGACAGGGGGCGCAGATACGCAGTATTTT
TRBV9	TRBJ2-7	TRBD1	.	CASSPGQFSYEQYF	TGTGCCAGCAGCCCGGGACAGTTCTCCTACGAGCAGTACTTC
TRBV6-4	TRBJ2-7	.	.	CASSDGAGQGYEQYF	TGTGCCAGCAGTGACGGGGCAGGCCAGGGCTACGAGCAGTACTTC
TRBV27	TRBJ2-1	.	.	CASSTDGSSYNEQFF	TGTGCCAGCAGTACCGATGGTAGCTCCTACAATGAGCAGTTCTTC
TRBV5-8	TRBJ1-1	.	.	CASSFGLEGEAFF	TGTGCCAGCAGTTTCGGACTTGAGGGTGAAGCTTTCTTT
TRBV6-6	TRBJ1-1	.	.	CASTLGGSTEAFF	TGTGCCAGCACCTTGGGAGGGAGCACTGAAGCTTTCTTT
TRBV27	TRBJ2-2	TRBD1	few	CASRQGARHRGAVF	TGTGCCAGCAGACAGGGGGCACGTCACCGGGGAGCTGTTTTT
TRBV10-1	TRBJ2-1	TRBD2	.	CASSEPIGTSGGTYNEQFF	TGCGCCAGCAGTGAGCCGATCGGGACTAGCGGGGGAACCTACAATGAGCAGTTCTTC
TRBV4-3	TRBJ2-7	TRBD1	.	CASSQGGQGYEQYF	TGCGCCAGCAGCCAAGGAGGACAGGGCTACGAGCAGTACTTC
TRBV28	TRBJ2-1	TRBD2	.	CASRTSPSGNEQFF	TGTGCCAGCAGAACCTCGCCTAGCGGTAATGAGCAGTTCTTC
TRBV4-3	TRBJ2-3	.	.	CASSMAGVRDTQYF	TGCGCCAGCAGCATGGCAGGGGTAAGAGATACGCAGTATTTT
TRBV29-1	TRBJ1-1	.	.	CSGTQMGPHTEAFF	TGCAGCGGAACGCAGATGGGACCTCACACTGAAGCTTTCTTT
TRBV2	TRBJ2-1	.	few	CATHPLLSSYNEQFF	TGTGCCACCCACCCTCTGCTGTCCTCCTACAATGAGCAGTTCTTC
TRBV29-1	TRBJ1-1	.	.	CSVEESAEAFF	TGCAGCGTTGAAGAGAGCGCTGAAGCTTTCTTT
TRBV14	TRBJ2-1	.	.	CASSQEAGNFRYNEQFF	TGTGCCAGCAGCCAGGAAGCAGGGAATTTTAGATACAATGAGCAGTTCTTC
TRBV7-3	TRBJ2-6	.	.	CASSLISGANVLTF	TGTGCCAGCAGCTTAATATCTGGGGCCAACGTCCTGACTTTC
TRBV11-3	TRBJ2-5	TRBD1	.	CASSGRADTGAQETQYF	TGTGCCAGCAGCGGAAGAGCAGACACAGGGGCACAAGAGACCCAGTACTTC
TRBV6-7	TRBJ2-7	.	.	CATVTGYEQYF	TGTGCCACCGTGACAGGCTACGAGCAGTACTTC
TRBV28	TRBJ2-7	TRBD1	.	CASSLETGRYTYEQYF	TGTGCCAGCAGTTTGGAGACAGGGAGATACACCTACGAGCAGTACTTC
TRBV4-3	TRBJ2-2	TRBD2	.	CASSPEVAGEAGELFF	TGCGCCAGCAGCCCCGAGGTAGCGGGGGAAGCCGGGGAGCTGTTTTTT
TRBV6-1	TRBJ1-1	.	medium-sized	CASSDDVRSTEAFF	TGTGCCAGCAGTGACGACGTCAGGAGCACTGAAGCTTTCTTT
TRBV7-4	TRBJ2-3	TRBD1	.	CASSQRRQGAKRPDTQYF	TGTGCCAGCAGCCAGAGACGGCAGGGGGCAAAACGACCAGATACGCAGTATTTT
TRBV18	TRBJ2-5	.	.	CASSLDGNQETQYF	TGTGCCAGCTCACTGGACGGGAACCAAGAGACCCAGTACTTC
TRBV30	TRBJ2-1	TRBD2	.	CAWTPVGEGLYTEHFF	TGTGCCTGGACCCCAGTGGGGGAGGGCCTTTACACTGAGCACTTCTTC
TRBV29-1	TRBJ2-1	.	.	CSVPYPHNEQFF	TGCAGCGTTCCGTACCCTCACAATGAGCAGTTCTTC